The clone carrying this T cell receptor beta chain was seen at least ten times. Its antigen is not identified. The entry originates in a study of T-cell reconstitution after alpha-beta-depleted transplantation in children. The trim removed 6 bases at V and 0 bases at J, leaving 7 bases unmatched. This CDR3 is 17 amino acids long. Germline CDR1 reads LGHNT; CDR2 reads FRNRAP. Study outcomes and limitations: Expanded graft clones, several hundred of them, were reportedly the source of alpha-beta T cells about two months after transplant. Where some patients showed high TCRbeta diversity at day 60, it came from recipient T cells and thymic progenitors that had survived. Fresh T-cell production supplied most of the T-cell counts and diversity seen one year after transplant.

Unique molecular identifiers were built into the TCRbeta library. MiXCR, applied by TCRdb to the PCR reads, yields one record per CDR3 protein. The table has about 280,000 distinct CDR3 sequences, 11% seen once. The sequencing used peripheral blood, collected 180 days after TCRalphabeta/CD19-depleted stem cell transplant. The TCR originated in a male patient aged 2-9 years who had a stem cell transplant for chronic granulomatous disease, so the T cells may come from the graft donor. The chain has TRBV12-5 and TRBJ1-5; TRBD1 agrees at 11 bases. The CDR3 bases are TGTGCTAGTGGCGGGACAGGGGGAGGGAATAGCAATCAGCCCCAGCATTTT. Its protein product is CASGGTGGGNSNQPQHF.